This T cell receptor beta chain is from a study of shared clonotypes between healthy human individuals. Terminally differentiated effector memory CD45RA+ cells were excluded by CCR7 positive selection of CD45RO-negative cells. The CDR3 is 15 amino acids. Germline trimming cut 5 bases from V and 3 bases from J; bases unmatched to any gene: 8. The germline V gene has CDR1 MDHEN and CDR2 SYDVKM. The repertoire was sequenced with immunoSEQ multiplex PCR; TCRdb's copy has only in-frame clones and lacks some. This table has roughly 1,800,000 clones, approximately 95% appearing once. Input material: naive CD8+ T cells sorted from blood. The chain recombines TRBV28 with TRBJ2-5; TRBD2 aligns across 8 bases. This clonotype was obtained from a man aged 18 to 29 in good health. CDR3 sequence: CASSTLAGLEETQYF. The CDR3 coding sequence is TGTGCCAGCAGTACTTTAGCGGGGCTGGAAGAGACCCAGTACTTC.